This TCR beta chain was sequenced for a study of spatial heterogeneity in lung cancer. Trimming took off 0 bases at V and 1 base at J, with 12 bases between the two ends. Germline V lookup: CDR1 SQVTM, CDR2 ANQGSEA. The CDR3 extends over 15 amino acids. This clonotype showed up many times. The presence of a unique molecular identifier marked each TCR cDNA molecule. One entry per CDR3 protein, called by TCRdb with MiXCR from the 5' RACE reads. The data hold some 38,000 distinct CDR3 sequences, with 6% to 8% observed a single time. Indicated time point: sample taken at primary tumor resection. The starting material was PBMCs, obtained at surgery. The chain has TRBV29-1 and TRBJ1-1; possible D gene TRBD1, 5 bases. This clonotype was sampled from a male donor with early-stage non-small cell lung cancer. This chain's CDR3 is CSVEDLAGPNTEAFF. DNA of the CDR3: TGCAGCGTTGAAGATCTGGCAGGGCCGAACACTGAAGCTTTCTTT. Full variable domain (missing parts from reference TRBV29-1 and TRBJ1-1): SAVISQKPSRDICQRGTSLTIQCQVDSQVTMMFWYRQQPGQSLTLIATANQGSEATYESGFVIDKFPISRPNLTFSTLTVSNMSPEDSSIYLCSVEDLAGPNTEAFFGQGTRLTVV.